A single TCR beta chain is shown here with its context. Using immunoSEQ multiplex PCR, the repertoire was profiled, and TCRdb retains in-frame clones only, with some absent. The table shows 55,000 to 75,000 clones, with roughly four fifths occurring only once. The CDR3 contains 15 residues. V gave up 4 bases and J gave up 4 bases, with 15 bases separating them. Germline lookup yields CDR1 SGHRS and CDR2 YFSETQ. This record comes from a study of memory CD4+ T cells and cytomegalovirus serostatus. Study-wide context: Donors were healthy Belgian adults, several CMV seropositive and 24 seronegative.

The sort gate was single viable CD3+CD4+CD8-CD45RO+ cells for memory CD4+ T cells. Serum IgG to CMV pp150, pp28, p38 and p52 defined serostatus. The chain joins TRBV5-1 to TRBJ1-5; D perhaps matches TRBD1 (6 bases). This TCR was sampled from an adult in good health and CMV-seronegative. The specimen was memory CD4+ T cells from blood. The CDR3 region is CASSATGQLNQPQHF. For the CDR3, the DNA is TGCGCCAGCAGCGCGACCGGACAGTTAAATCAGCCCCAGCATTTT.